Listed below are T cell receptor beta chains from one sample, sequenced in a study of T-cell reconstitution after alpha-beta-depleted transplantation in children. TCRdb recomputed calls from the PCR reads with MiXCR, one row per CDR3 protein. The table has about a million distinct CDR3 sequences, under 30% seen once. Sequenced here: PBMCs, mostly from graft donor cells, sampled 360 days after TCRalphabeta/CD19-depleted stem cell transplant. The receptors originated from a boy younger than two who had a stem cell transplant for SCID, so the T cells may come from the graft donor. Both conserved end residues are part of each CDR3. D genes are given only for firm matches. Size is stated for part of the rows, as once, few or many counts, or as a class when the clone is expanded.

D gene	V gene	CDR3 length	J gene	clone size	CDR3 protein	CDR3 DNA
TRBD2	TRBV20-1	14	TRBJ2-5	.	CSARGAGGGKTQYF	TGCAGTGCTAGAGGCGCGGGGGGGGGCAAGACCCAGTACTTC
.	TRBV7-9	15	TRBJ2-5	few	CASSSYGGLQETQYF	TGTGCCAGCAGCTCCTACGGGGGGCTGCAAGAGACCCAGTACTTC
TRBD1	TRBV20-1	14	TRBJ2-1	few	CSAKDRVFYNEQFF	TGCAGTGCTAAGGACAGGGTGTTCTACAATGAGCAGTTCTTC
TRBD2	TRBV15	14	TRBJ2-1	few	CATSRGLVKNEQFF	TGTGCCACCAGCAGGGGACTAGTCAAGAATGAGCAGTTCTTC
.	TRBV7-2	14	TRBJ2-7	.	CASSLESPADEQYF	TGTGCCAGCAGCTTAGAGAGCCCAGCGGACGAGCAGTACTTC
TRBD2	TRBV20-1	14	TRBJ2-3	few	CSPVAGGTTDTQYF	TGCAGTCCGGTAGCGGGGGGGACGACAGATACGCAGTATTTT
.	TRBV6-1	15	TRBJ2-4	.	CASRPHQGSKNIQYF	TGTGCCAGCAGACCTCACCAGGGATCCAAAAACATTCAGTACTTC
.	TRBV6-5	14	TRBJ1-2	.	CASSYSSEDYGYTF	TGTGCCAGCAGTTACTCTTCGGAGGACTATGGCTACACCTTC
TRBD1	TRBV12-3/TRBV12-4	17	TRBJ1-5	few	CASSRLRQGLSNQPQHF	TGTGCCAGCAGCAGACTTCGACAGGGATTAAGCAATCAGCCCCAGCATTTT
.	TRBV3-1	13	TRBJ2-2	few	CASSPRQSGELFF	TGTGCCAGCAGCCCTCGGCAATCCGGGGAGCTGTTTTTT
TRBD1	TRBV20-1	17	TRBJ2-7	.	CSARPNRGRGARYEQYF	TGCAGTGCTAGGCCCAACAGGGGGCGCGGGGCTCGCTACGAGCAGTACTTC
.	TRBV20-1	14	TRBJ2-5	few	CSATHGGQRETQYF	TGCAGTGCTACCCATGGGGGGCAGAGGGAGACCCAGTACTTC
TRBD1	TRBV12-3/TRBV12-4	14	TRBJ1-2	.	CASSQAPDRGSYTF	TGTGCCAGCAGCCAAGCCCCGGACAGGGGGAGCTACACCTTC
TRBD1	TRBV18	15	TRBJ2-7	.	CASSPAGTGVHEQYF	TGTGCCAGCTCACCTGCCGGGACAGGGGTACACGAGCAGTACTTC
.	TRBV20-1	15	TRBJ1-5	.	CSARRSAGSDQPQHF	TGCAGTGCTCGAAGGTCGGCAGGGTCGGATCAGCCCCAGCATTTT
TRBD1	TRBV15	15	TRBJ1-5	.	CATSRDGTGNQPQHF	TGTGCCACCAGCAGAGACGGGACAGGGAATCAGCCCCAGCATTTT
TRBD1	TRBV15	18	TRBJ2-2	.	CATSRDRQGAFGIGELFF	TGTGCCACCAGCAGAGATAGGCAGGGGGCTTTCGGTATCGGGGAGCTGTTTTTT
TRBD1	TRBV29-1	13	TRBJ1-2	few	CSVRQGAGFGYTF	TGCAGCGTTCGACAGGGGGCGGGATTTGGCTACACCTTC
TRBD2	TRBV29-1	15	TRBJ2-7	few	CSVEVPSGVTYEQYF	TGCAGCGTTGAAGTCCCTAGCGGGGTCACCTACGAGCAGTACTTC
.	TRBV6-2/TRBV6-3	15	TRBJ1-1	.	CASSAPGRSNTEAFF	TGTGCCAGCAGTGCCCCGGGACGGTCGAACACTGAAGCTTTCTTT
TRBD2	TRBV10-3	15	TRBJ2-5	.	CAISEFSSGEETQYF	TGTGCCATCAGTGAGTTTTCTAGCGGGGAAGAGACCCAGTACTTC
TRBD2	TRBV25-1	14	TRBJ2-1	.	CASTGEGSYNEQFF	TGTGCCAGCACCGGGGAGGGGTCCTACAATGAGCAGTTCTTC